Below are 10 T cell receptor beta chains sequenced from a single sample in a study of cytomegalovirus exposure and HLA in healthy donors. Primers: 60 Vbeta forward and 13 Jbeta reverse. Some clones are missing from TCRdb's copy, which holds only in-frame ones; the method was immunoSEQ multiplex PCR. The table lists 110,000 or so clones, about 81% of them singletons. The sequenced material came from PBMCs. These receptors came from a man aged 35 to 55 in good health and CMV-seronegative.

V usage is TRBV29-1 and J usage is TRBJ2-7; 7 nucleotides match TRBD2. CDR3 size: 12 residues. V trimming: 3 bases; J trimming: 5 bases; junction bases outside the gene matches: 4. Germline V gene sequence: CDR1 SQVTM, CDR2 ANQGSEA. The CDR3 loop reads CSVDGSGDEQYF. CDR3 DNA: TGCAGCGTTGACGGGAGCGGGGACGAGCAGTACTTC.

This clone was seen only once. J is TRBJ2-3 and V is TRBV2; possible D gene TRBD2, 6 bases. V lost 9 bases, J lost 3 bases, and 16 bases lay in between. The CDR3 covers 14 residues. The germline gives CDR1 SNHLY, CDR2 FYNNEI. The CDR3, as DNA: TGTGCCAGTACGGGGACTGGAATTACAGATACGCAGTATTTT. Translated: CASTGTGITDTQYF.

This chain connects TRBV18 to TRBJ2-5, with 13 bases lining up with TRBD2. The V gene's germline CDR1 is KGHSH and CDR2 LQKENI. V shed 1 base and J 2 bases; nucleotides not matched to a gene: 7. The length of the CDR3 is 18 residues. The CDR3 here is CASSPQAGTSGEQETQYF. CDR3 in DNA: TGTGCCAGCTCACCACAAGCCGGGACTAGCGGGGAACAAGAGACCCAGTACTTC.

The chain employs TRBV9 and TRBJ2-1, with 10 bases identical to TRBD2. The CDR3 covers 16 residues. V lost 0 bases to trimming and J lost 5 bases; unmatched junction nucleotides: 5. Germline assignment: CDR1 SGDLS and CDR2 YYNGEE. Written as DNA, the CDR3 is TGTGCCAGCAGCGTAGGAGCGGGAGGGGCTAACAATGAGCAGTTCTTC. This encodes CASSVGAGGANNEQFF.

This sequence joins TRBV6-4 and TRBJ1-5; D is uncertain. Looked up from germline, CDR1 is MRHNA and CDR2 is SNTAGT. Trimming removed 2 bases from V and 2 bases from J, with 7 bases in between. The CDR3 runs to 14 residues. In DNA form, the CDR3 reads TGTGCCAGCAGTGACCCCCGGGGCAATCAGCCCCAGCATTTT. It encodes CASSDPRGNQPQHF.

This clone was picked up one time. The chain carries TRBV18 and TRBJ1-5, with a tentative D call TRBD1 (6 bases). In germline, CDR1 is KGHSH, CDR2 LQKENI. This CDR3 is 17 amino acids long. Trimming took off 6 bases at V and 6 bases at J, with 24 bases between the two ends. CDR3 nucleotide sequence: TGTGCCAGCTCGCCTCAGGGGAGCGGGGGCAGCTTTCAGCCCCAGCATTTT. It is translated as CASSPQGSGGSFQPQHF.

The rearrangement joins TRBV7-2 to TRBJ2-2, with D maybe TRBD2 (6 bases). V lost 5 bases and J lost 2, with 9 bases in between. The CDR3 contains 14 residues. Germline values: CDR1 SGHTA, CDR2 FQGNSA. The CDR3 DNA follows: TGTGCCAGCAGCATCGGGGGTAACACCGGGGAGCTGTTTTTT. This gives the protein CASSIGGNTGELFF.

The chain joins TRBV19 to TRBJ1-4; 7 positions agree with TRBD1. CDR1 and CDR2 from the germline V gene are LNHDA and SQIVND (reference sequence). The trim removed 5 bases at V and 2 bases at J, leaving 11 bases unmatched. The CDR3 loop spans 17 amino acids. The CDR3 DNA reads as TGTGCCAGTAGTCCCCGGGACAGCCGCTGGACTAATGAAAAACTGTTTTTT. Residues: CASSPRDSRWTNEKLFF.

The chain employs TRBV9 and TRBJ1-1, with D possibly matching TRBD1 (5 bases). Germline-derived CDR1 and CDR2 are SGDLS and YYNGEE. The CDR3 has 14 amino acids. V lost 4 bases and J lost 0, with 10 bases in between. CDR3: CASSPAGLNTEAFF. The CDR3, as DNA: TGTGCCAGCAGCCCAGCGGGGCTGAACACTGAAGCTTTCTTT.

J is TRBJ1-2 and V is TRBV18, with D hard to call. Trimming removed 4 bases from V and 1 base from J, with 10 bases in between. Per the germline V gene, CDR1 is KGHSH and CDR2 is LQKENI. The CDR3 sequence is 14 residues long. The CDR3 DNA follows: TGTGCCAGCTCACGTGATAGCAATAACTATGGCTACACCTTC. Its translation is CASSRDSNNYGYTF.